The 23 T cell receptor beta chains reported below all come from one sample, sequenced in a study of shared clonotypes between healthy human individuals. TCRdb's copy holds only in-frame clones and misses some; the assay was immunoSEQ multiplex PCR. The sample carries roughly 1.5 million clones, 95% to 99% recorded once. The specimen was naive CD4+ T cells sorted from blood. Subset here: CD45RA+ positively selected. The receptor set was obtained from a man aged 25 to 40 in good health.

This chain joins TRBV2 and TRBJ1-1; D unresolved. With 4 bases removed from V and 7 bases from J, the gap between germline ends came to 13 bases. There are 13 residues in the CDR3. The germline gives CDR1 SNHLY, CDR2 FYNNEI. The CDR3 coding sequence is TGTGCCAGCAGTGCACAGCCAAGGCTTGAAGCTTTCTTT. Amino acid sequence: CASSAQPRLEAFF.

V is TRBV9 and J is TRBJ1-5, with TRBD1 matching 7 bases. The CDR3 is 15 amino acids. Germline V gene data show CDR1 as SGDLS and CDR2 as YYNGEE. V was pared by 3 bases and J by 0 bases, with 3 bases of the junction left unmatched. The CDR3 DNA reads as TGTGCCAGCAGCGCGACAGGGTATAGCAATCAGCCCCAGCATTTT. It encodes CASSATGYSNQPQHF.

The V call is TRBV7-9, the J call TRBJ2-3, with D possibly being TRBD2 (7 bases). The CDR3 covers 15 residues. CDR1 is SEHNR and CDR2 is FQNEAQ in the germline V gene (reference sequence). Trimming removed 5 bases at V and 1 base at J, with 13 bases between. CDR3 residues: CASSLIGGGTDTQYF. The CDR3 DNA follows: TGTGCCAGCAGCCTAATAGGGGGGGGCACAGATACGCAGTATTTT.

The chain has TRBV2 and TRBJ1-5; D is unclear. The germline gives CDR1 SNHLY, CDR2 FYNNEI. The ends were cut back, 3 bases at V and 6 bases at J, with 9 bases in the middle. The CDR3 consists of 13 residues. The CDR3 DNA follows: TGTGCCAGCAGTGAGCGCAGTCCTCAGCCCCAGCATTTT. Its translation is CASSERSPQPQHF.

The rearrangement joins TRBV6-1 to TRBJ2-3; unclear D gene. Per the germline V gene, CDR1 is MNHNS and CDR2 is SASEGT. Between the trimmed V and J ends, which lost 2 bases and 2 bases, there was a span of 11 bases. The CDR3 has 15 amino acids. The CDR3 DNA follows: TGTGCCAGCAGTGAATCGCGTGACAACACAGATACGCAGTATTTT. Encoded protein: CASSESRDNTDTQYF.

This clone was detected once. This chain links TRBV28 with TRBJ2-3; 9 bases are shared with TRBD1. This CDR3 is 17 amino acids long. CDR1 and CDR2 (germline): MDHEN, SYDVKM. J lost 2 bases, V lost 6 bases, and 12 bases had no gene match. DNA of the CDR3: TGTGCCAGCAGCCTAAACAGGGGGCGAACGGTCACAGATACGCAGTATTTT. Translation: CASSLNRGRTVTDTQYF.

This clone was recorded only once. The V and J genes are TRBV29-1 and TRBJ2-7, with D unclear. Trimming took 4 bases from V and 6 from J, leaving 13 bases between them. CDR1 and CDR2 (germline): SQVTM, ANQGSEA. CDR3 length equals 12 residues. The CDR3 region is CSVGAVGSEQYF. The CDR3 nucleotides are TGCAGCGTTGGGGCCGTAGGCTCCGAGCAGTACTTC.

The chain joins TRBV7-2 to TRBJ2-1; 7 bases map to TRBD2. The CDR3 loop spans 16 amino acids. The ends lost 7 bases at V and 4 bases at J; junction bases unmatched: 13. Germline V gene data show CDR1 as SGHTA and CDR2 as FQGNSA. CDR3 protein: CASNRAAGDVYNEQFF. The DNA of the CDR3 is TGTGCCAGCAACCGCGCCGCGGGAGATGTTTACAATGAGCAGTTCTTC. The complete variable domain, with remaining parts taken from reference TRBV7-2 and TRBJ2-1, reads GAGVSQSPSNKVTEKGKDVELRCDPISGHTALYWYRQSLGQGLEFLIYFQGNSAPDKSGLPSDRFSAERTGGSVSTLTIQRTQQEDSAVYLCASNRAAGDVYNEQFFGPGTRLTVL.

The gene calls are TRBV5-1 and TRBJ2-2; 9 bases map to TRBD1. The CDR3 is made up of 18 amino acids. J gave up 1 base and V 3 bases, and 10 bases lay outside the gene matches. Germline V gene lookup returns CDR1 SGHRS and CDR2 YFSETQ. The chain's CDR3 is CASSYQRTGVRNTGELFF. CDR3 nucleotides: TGCGCCAGCAGCTACCAGCGGACAGGGGTTAGGAACACCGGGGAGCTGTTTTTT.

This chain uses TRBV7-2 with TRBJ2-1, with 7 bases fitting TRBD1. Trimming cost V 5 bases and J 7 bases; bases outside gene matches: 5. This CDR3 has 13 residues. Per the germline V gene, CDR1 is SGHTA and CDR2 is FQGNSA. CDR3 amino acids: CASSVGTANEQFF. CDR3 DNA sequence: TGTGCCAGCAGCGTCGGGACAGCTAATGAGCAGTTCTTC.

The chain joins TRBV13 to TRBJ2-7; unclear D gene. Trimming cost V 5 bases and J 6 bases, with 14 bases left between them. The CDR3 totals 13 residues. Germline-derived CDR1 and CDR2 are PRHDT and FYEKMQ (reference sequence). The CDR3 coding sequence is TGTGCCAGCAGCCAGTACACGGGTAGCGAGCAGTACTTC. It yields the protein CASSQYTGSEQYF. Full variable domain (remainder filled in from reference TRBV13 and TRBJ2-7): AAGVIQSPRHLIKEKRETATLKCYPIPRHDTVYWYQQGPGQDPQFLISFYEKMQSDKGSIPDRFSAQQFSDYHSELNMSSLELGDSALYFCASSQYTGSEQYFGPGTRLTVT.

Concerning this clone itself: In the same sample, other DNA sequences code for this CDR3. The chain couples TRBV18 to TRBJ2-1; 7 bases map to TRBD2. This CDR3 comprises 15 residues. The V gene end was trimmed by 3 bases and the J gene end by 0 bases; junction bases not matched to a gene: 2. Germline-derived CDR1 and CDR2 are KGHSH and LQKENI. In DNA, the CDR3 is TGTGCCAGCTCACCCTTAGCGGGCTCCTACAATGAGCAGTTCTTC. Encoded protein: CASSPLAGSYNEQFF. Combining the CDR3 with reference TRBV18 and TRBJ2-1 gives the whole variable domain NAGVMQNPRHLVRRRGQEARLRCSPMKGHSHVYWYRQLPEEGLKFMVYLQKENIIDESGMPKERFSAEFPKEGPSILRIQQVVRGDSAAYFCASSPLAGSYNEQFFGPGTRLTVL.

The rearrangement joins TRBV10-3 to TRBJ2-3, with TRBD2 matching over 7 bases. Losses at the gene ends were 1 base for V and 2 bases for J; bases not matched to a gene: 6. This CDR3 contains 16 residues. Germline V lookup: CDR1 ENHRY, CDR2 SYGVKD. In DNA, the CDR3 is TGTGCCATCAGTGAGTTGGGCGGGAGCCCCACAGATACGCAGTATTTT. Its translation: CAISELGGSPTDTQYF.

CDR3 nucleotide sequence: TGCGCCAGCAGTTTCAGGGATAGGAATGAGCAGTTCTTC. This codes for CASSFRDRNEQFF. The chain recombines TRBV10-1 with TRBJ2-1, with D perhaps matching TRBD1 (5 bases). With 5 bases removed from V and 7 bases from J, the gap between germline ends came to 12 bases. The germline CDR1 and CDR2 sequences are WNHNN and SYGVQD (reference sequence). CDR3 length: 13 residues.

CDR3 nucleotide sequence: TGTGCCAGCAGTTACTCCTCTCAACAGGGAAGTGAAGCTTTCTTT. This gives the protein CASSYSSQQGSEAFF. The V gene is TRBV6-6, the J gene TRBJ1-1; TRBD1 is a possible D gene (6 bases). CDR1 is MNHNY and CDR2 is SVGAGI in the germline V gene (reference sequence). This CDR3 has 15 residues. Trimming took off 0 bases at V and 7 bases at J, with 15 bases between the two ends.

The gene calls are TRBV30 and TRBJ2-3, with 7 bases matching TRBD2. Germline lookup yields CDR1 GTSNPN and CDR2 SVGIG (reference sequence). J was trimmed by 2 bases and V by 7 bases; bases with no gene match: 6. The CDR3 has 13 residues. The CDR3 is CAFPSGNTDTQYF. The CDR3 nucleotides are TGTGCCTTCCCCAGCGGGAACACAGATACGCAGTATTTT.

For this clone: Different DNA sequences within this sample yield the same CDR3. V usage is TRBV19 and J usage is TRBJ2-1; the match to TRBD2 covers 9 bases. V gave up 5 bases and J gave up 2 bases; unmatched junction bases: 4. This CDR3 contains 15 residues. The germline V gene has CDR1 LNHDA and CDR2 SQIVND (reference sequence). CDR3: CASSLREGPYNEQFF. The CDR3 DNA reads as TGTGCCAGTAGTTTGCGGGAGGGCCCCTACAATGAGCAGTTCTTC.

This CDR3 reads CASSVEGANVLTF. The DNA for the CDR3 is TGTGCCAGCAGCGTGGAGGGGGCCAACGTCCTGACTTTC. The V gene is TRBV5-5, the J gene TRBJ2-6; D call uncertain. In germline, CDR1 is SGHKS, CDR2 YYEKEE (reference sequence). There are 13 residues in the CDR3. Trimming cost V 4 bases and J 4 bases, with 6 bases left between them.

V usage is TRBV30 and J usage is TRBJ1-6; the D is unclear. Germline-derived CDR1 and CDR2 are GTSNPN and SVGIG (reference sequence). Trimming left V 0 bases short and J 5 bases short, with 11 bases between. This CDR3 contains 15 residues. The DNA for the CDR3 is TGTGCCTGGAGTGTACTGGGTCAGCATAATTCACCCCTCCACTTT. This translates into CAWSVLGQHNSPLHF.

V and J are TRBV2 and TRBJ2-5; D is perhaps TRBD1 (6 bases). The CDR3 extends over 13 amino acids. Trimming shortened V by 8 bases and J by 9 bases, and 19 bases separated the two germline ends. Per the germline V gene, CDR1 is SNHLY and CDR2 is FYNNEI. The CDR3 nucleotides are TGTGCCAGCCCGGAGGACAGTTCGCAGGCCCAGTACTTC. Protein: CASPEDSSQAQYF. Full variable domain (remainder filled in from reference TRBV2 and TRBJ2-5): EPEVTQTPSHQVTQMGQEVILRCVPISNHLYFYWYRQILGQKVEFLVSFYNNEISEKSEIFDDQFSVERPDGSNFTLKIRSTKLEDSAMYFCASPEDSSQAQYFGPGTRLLVL.

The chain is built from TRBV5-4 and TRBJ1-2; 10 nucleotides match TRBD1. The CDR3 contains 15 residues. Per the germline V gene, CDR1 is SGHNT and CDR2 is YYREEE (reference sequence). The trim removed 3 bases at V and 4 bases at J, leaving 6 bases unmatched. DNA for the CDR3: TGTGCCAGCAGCTCCCGGGACAGGGGATCCTATGGCTACACCTTC. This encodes CASSSRDRGSYGYTF. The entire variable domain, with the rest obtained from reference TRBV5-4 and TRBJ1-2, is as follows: ETGVTQSPTHLIKTRGQQVTLRCSSQSGHNTVSWYQQALGQGPQFIFQYYREEENGRGNFPPRFSGLQFPNYSSELNVNALELDDSALYLCASSSRDRGSYGYTFGSGTRLTVV.

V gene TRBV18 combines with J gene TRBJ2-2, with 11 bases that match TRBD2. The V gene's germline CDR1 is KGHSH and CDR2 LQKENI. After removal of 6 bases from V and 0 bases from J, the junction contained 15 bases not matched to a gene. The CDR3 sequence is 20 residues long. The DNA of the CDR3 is TGTGCCAGCTCGCCTACTTCCACTAGCGGGGGTTCAGCGAACACCGGGGAGCTGTTTTTT. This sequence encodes CASSPTSTSGGSANTGELFF.

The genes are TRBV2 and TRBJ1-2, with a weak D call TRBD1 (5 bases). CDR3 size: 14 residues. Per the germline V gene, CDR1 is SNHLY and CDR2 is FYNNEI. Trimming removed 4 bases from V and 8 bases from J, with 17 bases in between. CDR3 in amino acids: CASSVVGGRGGYTF. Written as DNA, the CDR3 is TGTGCCAGCAGTGTCGTTGGGGGTAGGGGAGGCTACACCTTC. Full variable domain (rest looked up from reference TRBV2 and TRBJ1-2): EPEVTQTPSHQVTQMGQEVILRCVPISNHLYFYWYRQILGQKVEFLVSFYNNEISEKSEIFDDQFSVERPDGSNFTLKIRSTKLEDSAMYFCASSVVGGRGGYTFGSGTRLTVV.